This T cell receptor (beta chain) was retrieved from a study of B cell selection in AIRE deficiency. Findings of the study overall: Shared Treg sequences had shorter CDR3s, biased toward rearrangements with few non-templated insertions. With only TCRbeta sequenced, roughly 37% of shared healthy Treg sequences overlapped Tconv.

Turning to this clone: What it binds is not known.

The assay was immunoSEQ multiplex PCR, and TCRdb's table has in-frame clones only and misses some. This sample has about 26,000 clones; about 90% occur once, and the top ten carry 1% to 1.4%. The regulatory T cell sort gate was CD4+CD25hiCD127low/negative. Germline-derived CDR1 and CDR2 are LNHNV and YYDKDF (reference sequence). The V and J ends lost 0 bases and 5 bases respectively, with 16 bases between them. The CDR3 extends over 16 amino acids. Source material: CD4+CD25+ Tregs sorted from PBMCs. This clonotype was sampled from a human donor in good health. The V and J genes are TRBV15 and TRBJ1-2; D is unresolved. The CDR3 here is CATSRDRWGVGYGYTF. For the CDR3, the DNA is TGTGCCACCAGCAGAGATCGTTGGGGAGTTGGGTATGGCTACACCTTC.